This TCR beta chain was sequenced during a study of T cell changes during pregnancy in multiple sclerosis. The method was immunoSEQ multiplex PCR; TCRdb's version includes in-frame clones alone and lacks a portion of them. The sample carries some 87,000 clones, nearly 95% recorded once. The CDR3 consists of 16 residues. Trimming stripped 4 bases from V and 5 bases from J, with 21 bases between. In germline, CDR1 is SGHRS, CDR2 YFSETQ. Here the sequenced sample was peripheral blood, taken in the second trimester of pregnancy. V gene TRBV5-1 combines with J gene TRBJ2-5; weak D call: TRBD1 (5 bases). This receptor was identified in a female donor with multiple sclerosis, enrolled in a pregnancy study. CDR3 residues: CASSPSDTLKVETQYF. The CDR3 DNA sequence: TGCGCCAGCAGCCCTTCGGACACCCTAAAGGTGGAGACCCAGTACTTC.